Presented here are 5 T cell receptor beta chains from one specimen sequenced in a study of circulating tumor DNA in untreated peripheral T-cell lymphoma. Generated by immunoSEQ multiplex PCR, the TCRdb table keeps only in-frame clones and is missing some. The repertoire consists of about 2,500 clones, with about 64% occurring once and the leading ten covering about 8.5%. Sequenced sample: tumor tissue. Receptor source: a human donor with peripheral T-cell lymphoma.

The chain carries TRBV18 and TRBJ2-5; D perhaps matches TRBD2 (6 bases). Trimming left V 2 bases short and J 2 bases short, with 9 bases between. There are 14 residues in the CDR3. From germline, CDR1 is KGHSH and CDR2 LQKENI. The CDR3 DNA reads TGTGCCAGCTCACCAGGTGGGAGGCAAGAGACCCAGTACTTC. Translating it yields CASSPGGRQETQYF. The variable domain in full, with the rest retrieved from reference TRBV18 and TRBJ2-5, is NAGVMQNPRHLVRRRGQEARLRCSPMKGHSHVYWYRQLPEEGLKFMVYLQKENIIDESGMPKERFSAEFPKEGPSILRIQQVVRGDSAAYFCASSPGGRQETQYFGPGTRLLVL.

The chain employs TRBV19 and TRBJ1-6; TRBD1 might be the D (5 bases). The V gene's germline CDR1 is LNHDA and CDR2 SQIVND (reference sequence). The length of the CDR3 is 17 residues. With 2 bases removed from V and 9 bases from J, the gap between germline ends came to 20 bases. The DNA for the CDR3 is TGTGCCAGTAGTATAAATCTCTCAGGGACGTCGCCTTCACCCCTCCACTTT. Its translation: CASSINLSGTSPSPLHF.

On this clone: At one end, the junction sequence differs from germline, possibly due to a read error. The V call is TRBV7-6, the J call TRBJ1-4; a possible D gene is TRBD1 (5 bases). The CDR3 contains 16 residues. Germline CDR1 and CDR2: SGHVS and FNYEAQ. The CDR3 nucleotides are TGTGCCAGCAGTTTAGCGCGGGGGTCCTGGGAGGAAAAACTGTTTTTT. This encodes CASSLARGSWEEKLFF.

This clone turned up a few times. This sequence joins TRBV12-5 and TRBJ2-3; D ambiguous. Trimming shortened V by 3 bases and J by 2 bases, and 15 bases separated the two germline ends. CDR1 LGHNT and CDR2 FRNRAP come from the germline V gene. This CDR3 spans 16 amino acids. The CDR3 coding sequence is TGTGCTAGTGGTTTAGGGTCGAGCAGGATCACAGATACGCAGTATTTT. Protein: CASGLGSSRITDTQYF.

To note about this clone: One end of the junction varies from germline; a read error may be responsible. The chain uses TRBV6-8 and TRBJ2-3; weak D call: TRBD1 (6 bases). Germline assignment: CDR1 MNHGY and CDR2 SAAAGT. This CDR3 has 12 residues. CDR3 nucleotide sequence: TGTGCCAGCAGCCCCCAGGGGCAAACAGTAATTTTT. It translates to CASSPQGQTVIF.